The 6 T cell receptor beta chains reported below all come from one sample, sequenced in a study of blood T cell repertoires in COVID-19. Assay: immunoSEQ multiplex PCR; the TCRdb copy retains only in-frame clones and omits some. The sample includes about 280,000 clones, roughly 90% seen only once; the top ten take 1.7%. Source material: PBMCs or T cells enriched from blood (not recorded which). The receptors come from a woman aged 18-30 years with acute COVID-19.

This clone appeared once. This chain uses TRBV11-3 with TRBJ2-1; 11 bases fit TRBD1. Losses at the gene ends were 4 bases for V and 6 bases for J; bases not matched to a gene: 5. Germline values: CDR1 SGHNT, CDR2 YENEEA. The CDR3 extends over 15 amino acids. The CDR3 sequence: CASSSGTGGFNEQFF. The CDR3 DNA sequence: TGTGCCAGCAGCTCCGGGACAGGGGGATTCAATGAGCAGTTCTTC.

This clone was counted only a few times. DNA for the CDR3: TGTGCCAGCAGCTTAATCGGGGGGTTCACCGGGGAGCTGTTTTTT. Translation: CASSLIGGFTGELFF. V gene TRBV7-6 combines with J gene TRBJ2-2; 7 bases match TRBD2. V shed 2 bases and J 4 bases; nucleotides not matched to a gene: 4. Germline CDR1 and CDR2: SGHVS and FNYEAQ. The CDR3 spans 15 residues.

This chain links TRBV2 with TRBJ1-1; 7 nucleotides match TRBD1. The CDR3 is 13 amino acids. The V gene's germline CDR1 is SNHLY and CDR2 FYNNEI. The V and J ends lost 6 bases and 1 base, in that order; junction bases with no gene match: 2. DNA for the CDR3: TGTGCCAGCAGCGGACAGGAGAACACTGAAGCTTTCTTT. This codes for CASSGQENTEAFF.

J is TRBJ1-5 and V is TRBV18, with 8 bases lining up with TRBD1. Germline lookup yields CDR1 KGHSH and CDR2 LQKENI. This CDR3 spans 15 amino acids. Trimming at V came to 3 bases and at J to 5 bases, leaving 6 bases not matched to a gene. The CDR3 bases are TGTGCCAGCTCACCTTCGGGACAGGTTCATCAGCCCCAGCATTTT. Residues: CASSPSGQVHQPQHF.

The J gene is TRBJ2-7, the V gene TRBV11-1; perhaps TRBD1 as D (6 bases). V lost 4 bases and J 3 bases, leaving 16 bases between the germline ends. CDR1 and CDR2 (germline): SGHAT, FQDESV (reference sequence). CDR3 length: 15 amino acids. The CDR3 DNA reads TGTGCCAGCAGCTCCAGGGACACCGCCCTCTACGAGCAGTACTTC. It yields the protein CASSSRDTALYEQYF.

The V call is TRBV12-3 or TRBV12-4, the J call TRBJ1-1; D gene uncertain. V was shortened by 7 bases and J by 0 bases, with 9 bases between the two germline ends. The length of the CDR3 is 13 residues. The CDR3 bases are TGTGCCAGCACCCGGAGTTTGAACACTGAAGCTTTCTTT. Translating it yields CASTRSLNTEAFF.